The rows below give T cell receptor beta chains drawn from one sample of a study of OX40 agonist ivuxolimab in advanced cancers. Clones were sequenced by immunoSEQ multiplex PCR, and TCRdb holds only the in-frame ones, with some missing. The table records 100,000 or so clones, 70% to 90% of them present only once. The sample here was CD4+ or CD8+ T cells sorted from blood, taken in a trial of the OX40 agonist ivuxolimab. The receptor set was obtained from an adult with an advanced solid tumor such as melanoma, head and neck, liver or kidney cancer. Both conserved end residues are part of each CDR3. Fields, in order: D gene, V gene, J gene, clone size, CDR3 protein, CDR3 DNA. The D gene is left open where the match is weak. Expanded clones are given a class, and other clones once, few, many or no size at all.

TRBD2	TRBV5-1	TRBJ2-7	.	CASSSGLGYEQYF	TGCGCCAGCAGCTCCGGACTAGGCTACGAGCAGTACTTC
.	TRBV7-8	TRBJ1-1	.	CASSLAHTEAFF	TGTGCCAGCAGCTTAGCTCACACTGAAGCTTTCTTT
.	TRBV20-1	TRBJ1-2	.	CRGPWGSGYTF	TGCAGGGGGCCTTGGGGGAGCGGCTACACCTTC
.	TRBV7-9	TRBJ1-1	.	CASSLEGPEAFF	TGTGCCAGCAGCTTAGAGGGCCCTGAAGCTTTCTTT
.	TRBV7-2	TRBJ2-5	.	CASSLEAETQYF	TGTGCCAGCAGCTTAGAGGCCGAGACCCAGTACTTC
TRBD1	TRBV7-9	TRBJ2-3	.	CASSRQGGDTQYF	TGTGCCAGCAGCCGACAGGGTGGCGATACGCAGTATTTT
TRBD2	TRBV7-6	TRBJ2-4	once	CASSFLAGDVDIQYF	TGTGCCAGCAGCTTTCTAGCGGGAGATGTGGACATTCAGTACTTC
.	TRBV7-6	TRBJ1-4	.	CASSLIGGGQGSEKLFF	TGTGCCAGCAGCTTAATTGGTGGAGGGCAGGGGAGCGAAAAACTGTTTTTT
.	TRBV7-7	TRBJ2-2	once	CASSLGRETGELFF	TGTGCTAGCAGCTTAGGTAGAGAGACGGGGGAGCTGTTTTTT
TRBD2	TRBV7-9	TRBJ2-1	.	CASSVSGRAFEQFF	TGTGCCAGCAGCGTTAGCGGGAGGGCCTTTGAGCAGTTCTTC
TRBD1	TRBV6-6	TRBJ1-1	once	CASRPRTGANTEAFF	TGTGCCAGCCGACCCCGGACAGGGGCGAACACTGAAGCTTTCTTT
.	TRBV5-6	TRBJ2-4	.	CASSLRPSPSKNIQYF	TGTGCCAGCAGCTTAAGACCTTCCCCTAGCAAAAACATTCAGTACTTC
.	TRBV21-1	TRBJ2-3	.	CASSKEGGAGGGADTQYF	TGTGCCAGCAGCAAAGAGGGTGGAGCGGGAGGCGGCGCGGATACGCAGTATTTT
.	TRBV5-1	TRBJ1-2	.	CASSPLRPTNGYTF	TGCGCCAGCAGCCCACTCAGGCCCACTAATGGCTACACCTTC
.	TRBV18	TRBJ1-3	.	CASSPGGAEGNTIYF	TGTGCCAGCTCACCAGGGGGCGCGGAAGGAAACACCATATATTTT
TRBD2	TRBV6-5	TRBJ2-5	few	CASRATGGSGPPQYF	TGTGCCAGCAGGGCTACGGGAGGTAGCGGCCCCCCACAGTACTTC
.	TRBV10-3	TRBJ1-5	.	CAISDDFGTQPQHF	TGTGCCATCAGTGACGACTTCGGAACTCAGCCCCAGCATTTT
.	TRBV18	TRBJ2-1	once	CASSPRNPNEQFF	TGTGCCAGCTCACCACGAAACCCCAATGAGCAGTTCTTC
.	TRBV7-2	TRBJ2-1	.	CASSLRQGSDEQFF	TGTGCCAGCAGCTTACGCCAGGGATCCGATGAGCAGTTCTTC
TRBD2	TRBV5-4	TRBJ2-3	.	CASSLAGPQTDTQYF	TGTGCCAGCAGCTTAGCGGGGCCCCAGACAGATACGCAGTATTTT
.	TRBV7-9	TRBJ2-2	.	CASSLDADTGELFF	TGTGCCAGCAGCTTAGACGCGGACACCGGGGAGCTGTTTTTT
.	TRBV19	TRBJ1-4	.	CASSEAGEPKKLFF	TGTGCCAGTAGTGAGGCAGGGGAACCGAAAAAACTGTTTTTT
.	TRBV29-1	TRBJ2-5	.	CSAWTDLQETQYF	TGCAGCGCATGGACGGATTTACAAGAGACCCAGTACTTC
.	TRBV7-8	TRBJ2-6	.	CASRPRSGANVLTF	TGTGCCAGCAGGCCTCGTTCCGGGGCCAACGTCCTGACTTTC
.	TRBV30	TRBJ2-1	.	CAWSVGHLNEQFF	TGTGCCTGGAGTGTAGGACATCTCAATGAGCAGTTCTTC
.	TRBV7-8	TRBJ1-1	.	CASSLVGNTEAFF	TGTGCCAGCAGCTTAGTGGGGAACACTGAAGCTTTCTTT
.	TRBV6-1	TRBJ1-2	.	CASSEARRDYTF	TGTGCCAGCAGTGAAGCTAGGCGGGACTACACCTTC
TRBD1	TRBV5-8	TRBJ2-7	.	CASSSRDRGDEQYF	TGTGCCAGCAGCTCCCGGGACAGGGGAGACGAGCAGTACTTC
TRBD1	TRBV5-1	TRBJ2-7	.	CASRAGTASSYEQYF	TGCGCCAGCAGGGCCGGGACAGCGAGCTCCTACGAGCAGTACTTC
TRBD1	TRBV5-1	TRBJ2-2	.	CASRDREATGELFF	TGCGCCAGCAGGGACAGGGAGGCGACCGGGGAGCTGTTTTTT
TRBD2	TRBV6-1	TRBJ2-1	.	CASSASGTYNEQFF	TGTGCCAGCAGTGCGAGCGGGACTTACAATGAGCAGTTCTTC